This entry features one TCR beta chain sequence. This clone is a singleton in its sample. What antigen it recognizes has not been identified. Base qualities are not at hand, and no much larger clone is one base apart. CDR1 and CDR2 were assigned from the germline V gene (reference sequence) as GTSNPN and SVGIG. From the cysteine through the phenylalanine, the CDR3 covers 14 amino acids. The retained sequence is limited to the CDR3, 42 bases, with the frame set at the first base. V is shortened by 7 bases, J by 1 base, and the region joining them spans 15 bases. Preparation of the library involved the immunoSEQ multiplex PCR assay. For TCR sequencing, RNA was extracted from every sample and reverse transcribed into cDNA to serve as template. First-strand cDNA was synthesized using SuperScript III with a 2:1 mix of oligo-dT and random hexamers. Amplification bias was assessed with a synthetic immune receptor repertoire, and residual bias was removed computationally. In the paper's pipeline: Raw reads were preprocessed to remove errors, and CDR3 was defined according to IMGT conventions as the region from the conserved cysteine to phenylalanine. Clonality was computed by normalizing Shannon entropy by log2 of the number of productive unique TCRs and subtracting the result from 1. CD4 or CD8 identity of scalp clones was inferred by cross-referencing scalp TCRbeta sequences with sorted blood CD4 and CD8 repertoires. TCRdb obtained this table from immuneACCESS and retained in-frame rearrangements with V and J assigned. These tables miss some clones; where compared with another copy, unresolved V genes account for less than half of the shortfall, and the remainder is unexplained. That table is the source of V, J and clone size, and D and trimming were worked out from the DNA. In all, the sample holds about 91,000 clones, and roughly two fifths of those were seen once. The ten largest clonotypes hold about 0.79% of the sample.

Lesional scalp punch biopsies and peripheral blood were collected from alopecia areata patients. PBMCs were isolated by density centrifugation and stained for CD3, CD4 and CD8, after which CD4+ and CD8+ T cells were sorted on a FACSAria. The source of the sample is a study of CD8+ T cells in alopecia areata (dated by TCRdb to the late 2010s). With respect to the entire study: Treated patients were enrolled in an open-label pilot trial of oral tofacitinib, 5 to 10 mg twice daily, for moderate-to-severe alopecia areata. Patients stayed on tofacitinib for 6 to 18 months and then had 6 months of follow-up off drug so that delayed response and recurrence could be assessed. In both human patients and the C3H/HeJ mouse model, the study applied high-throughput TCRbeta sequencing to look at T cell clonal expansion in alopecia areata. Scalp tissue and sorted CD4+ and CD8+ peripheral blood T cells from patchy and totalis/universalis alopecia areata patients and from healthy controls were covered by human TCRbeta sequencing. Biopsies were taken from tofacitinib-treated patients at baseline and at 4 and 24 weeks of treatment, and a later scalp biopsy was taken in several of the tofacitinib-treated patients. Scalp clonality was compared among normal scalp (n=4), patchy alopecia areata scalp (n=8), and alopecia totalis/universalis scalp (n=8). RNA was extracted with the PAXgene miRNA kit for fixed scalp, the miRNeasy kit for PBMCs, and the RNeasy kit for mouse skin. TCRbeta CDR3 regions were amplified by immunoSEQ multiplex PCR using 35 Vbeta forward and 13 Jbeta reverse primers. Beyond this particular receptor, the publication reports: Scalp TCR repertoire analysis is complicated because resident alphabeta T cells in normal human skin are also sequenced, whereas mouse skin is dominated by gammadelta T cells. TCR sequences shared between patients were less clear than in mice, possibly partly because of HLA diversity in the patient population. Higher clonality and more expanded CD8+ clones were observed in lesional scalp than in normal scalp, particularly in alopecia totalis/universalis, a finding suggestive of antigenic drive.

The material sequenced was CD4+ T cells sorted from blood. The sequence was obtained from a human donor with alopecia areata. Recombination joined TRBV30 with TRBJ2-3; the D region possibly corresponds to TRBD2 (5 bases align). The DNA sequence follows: TGTGCCTCCTCCCGGACCGGGGGCACAGATACGCAGTATTTT. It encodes CASSRTGGTDTQYF.